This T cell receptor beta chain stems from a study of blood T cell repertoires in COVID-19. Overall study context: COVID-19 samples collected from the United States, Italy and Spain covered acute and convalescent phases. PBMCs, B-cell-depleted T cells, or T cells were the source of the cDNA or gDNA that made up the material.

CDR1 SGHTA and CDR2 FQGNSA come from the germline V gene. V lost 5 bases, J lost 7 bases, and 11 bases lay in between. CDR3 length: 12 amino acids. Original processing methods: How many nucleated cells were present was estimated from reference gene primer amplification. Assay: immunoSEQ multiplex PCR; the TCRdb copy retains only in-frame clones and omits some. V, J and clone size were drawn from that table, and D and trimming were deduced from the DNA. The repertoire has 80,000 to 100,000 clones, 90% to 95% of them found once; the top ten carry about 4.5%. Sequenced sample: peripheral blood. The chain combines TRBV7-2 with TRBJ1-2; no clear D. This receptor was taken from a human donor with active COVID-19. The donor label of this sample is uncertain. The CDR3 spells CASSPEVAGYTF. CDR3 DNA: TGTGCCAGCAGCCCGGAGGTGGCTGGCTACACCTTC. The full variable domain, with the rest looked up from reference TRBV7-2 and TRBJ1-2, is GAGVSQSPSNKVTEKGKDVELRCDPISGHTALYWYRQSLGQGLEFLIYFQGNSAPDKSGLPSDRFSAERTGGSVSTLTIQRTQQEDSAVYLCASSPEVAGYTFGSGTRLTVV.